This T cell receptor (beta chain) came from a study of shared clonotypes between healthy human individuals. The wider study: Used for every donor were three CD4 naive, three CD4 memory, two CD8 naive and one CD8 memory plate.

Each sorted subset replicate got 200 ng genomic DNA, 25,000 to 35,000 genomes. Original processing methods: ImmunoSEQ sequences covered only the junction and lacked quality scores; filtering therefore differed. Some clones are missing from TCRdb's copy, which holds only in-frame ones; the method was immunoSEQ multiplex PCR. D and trimming were read from the DNA, whereas the V and J calls and clone size are those reported in that table. The repertoire holds around 2.3 million clones, more than 90% seen once, with roughly 0.13% in the top ten. The CDR3 is made up of 16 amino acids. Trimming shortened V by 4 bases and J by 3 bases, and 15 bases separated the two germline ends. Germline V gene data show CDR1 as SEHNR and CDR2 as FQNEAQ (reference sequence). Donors were healthy HIV-negative adults without recently reported acute infections or vaccinations. This clone was seen just once.

V and J are TRBV7-9 and TRBJ1-4; D remains unclear. The sample taken for sequencing was naive CD4+ T cells sorted from blood. Sample subset: CD45RA+ positively selected. The receptor's source is a man between 18 and 35 years old in good health. As DNA, the CDR3 is TGTGCCAGCAGCTCGGGTCCTGCCATAGCTAATGAAAAACTGTTTTTT. Translation gives CASSSGPAIANEKLFF.